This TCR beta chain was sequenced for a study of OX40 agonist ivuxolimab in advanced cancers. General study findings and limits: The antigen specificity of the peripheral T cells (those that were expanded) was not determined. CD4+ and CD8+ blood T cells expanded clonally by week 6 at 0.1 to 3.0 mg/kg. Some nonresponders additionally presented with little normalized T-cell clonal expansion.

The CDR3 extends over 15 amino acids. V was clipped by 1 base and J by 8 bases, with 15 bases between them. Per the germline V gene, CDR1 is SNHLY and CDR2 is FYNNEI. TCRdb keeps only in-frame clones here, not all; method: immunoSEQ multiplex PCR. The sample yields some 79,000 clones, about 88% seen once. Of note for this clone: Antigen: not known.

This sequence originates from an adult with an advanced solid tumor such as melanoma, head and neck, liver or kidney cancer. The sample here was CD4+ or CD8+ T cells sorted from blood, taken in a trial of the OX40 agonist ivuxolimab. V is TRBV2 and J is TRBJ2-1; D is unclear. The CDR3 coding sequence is TGTGCCAGCAGTGAAGGAGCGTTTGGTTGGGATGAGCAGTTCTTC. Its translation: CASSEGAFGWDEQFF. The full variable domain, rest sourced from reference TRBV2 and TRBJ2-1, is EPEVTQTPSHQVTQMGQEVILRCVPISNHLYFYWYRQILGQKVEFLVSFYNNEISEKSEIFDDQFSVERPDGSNFTLKIRSTKLEDSAMYFCASSEGAFGWDEQFFGPGTRLTVL.